The 24 T cell receptor beta chains given below trace back to one sample, sequenced in a study of shared clonotypes between healthy human individuals. TCRdb's copy holds only in-frame clones and misses some; the assay was immunoSEQ multiplex PCR. The sample contains roughly 410,000 clones, about 96% of which appear only once. Material for sequencing was memory CD8+ T cells sorted from blood. Sample subset: CD45RO+ cells pooled with CCR7-negative TemRA cells. The receptors were sampled from a man in his thirties or forties in good health.

The chain joins TRBV9 to TRBJ1-2; TRBD1 aligns across 7 bases. With 4 bases clipped from V and 4 bases from J, the junction kept 10 bases outside the gene matches. The CDR3 sequence is 15 residues long. Looked up from germline, CDR1 is SGDLS and CDR2 is YYNGEE. CDR3 DNA sequence: TGTGCCAGCAGCCTAACGACAGGGCGGGTCTATGGCTACACCTTC. This codes for CASSLTTGRVYGYTF.

The chain is built from TRBV7-9 and TRBJ2-5; 14 nucleotides align to TRBD2. The CDR3 is made up of 17 amino acids. Germline V lookup: CDR1 SEHNR, CDR2 FQNEAQ (reference sequence). The V and J ends lost 4 bases and 4 bases, in that order; junction bases with no gene match: 8. CDR3 coding DNA: TGTGCCAGCAGCTGGGGGACTAGCGGGAGAGTGATAGAGACCCAGTACTTC. It encodes CASSWGTSGRVIETQYF.

This clone was detected once. The chain couples TRBV6-6 to TRBJ2-3, with D possibly matching TRBD2 (5 bases). The CDR3 is 13 residues long. Germline V CDR1 and CDR2: MNHNY, SVGAGI (reference sequence). Trimming took 3 bases from V and 4 from J, leaving 8 bases between them. CDR3 DNA: TGTGCCAGCAGTTATAGTAGCGCAGATACGCAGTATTTT. Encoded protein: CASSYSSADTQYF.

This chain links TRBV11-2 with TRBJ2-1, with a possible D match to TRBD1 (6 bases). The V gene's germline CDR1 is SGHAT and CDR2 FQNNGV. This CDR3 spans 12 amino acids. V lost 4 bases and J 9 bases, leaving 10 bases between the germline ends. The CDR3 DNA sequence: TGTGCCAGCAGCTCCCGGGACATTGAGCAGTTCTTC. Translating gives CASSSRDIEQFF.

This clone was detected only a few times. The rearrangement links TRBV28 to TRBJ1-2, with 7 bases lining up with TRBD1. CDR3 size: 14 residues. Germline-derived CDR1 and CDR2 are MDHEN and SYDVKM. Trimming took 2 bases from V and 5 from J; bases not matched to a gene: 5. CDR3 bases: TGTGCCAGCAGTTTAGTAAGGACAGGTTATGGCTACACCTTC. It specifies CASSLVRTGYGYTF.

Remarks on this clone: The same CDR3 can be traced to other DNA sequences in this sample. The chain uses TRBV5-8 and TRBJ1-5, with D unresolved. Germline V gene sequence: CDR1 SGHTS, CDR2 YDEGEE. Trimming stripped 4 bases from V and 4 bases from J, with 9 bases between. This CDR3 region has 13 residues. The CDR3 region has the DNA TGTGCCAGCAGCCTACGGGGAAATCAGCCCCAGCATTTT. Protein: CASSLRGNQPQHF.

The chain carries TRBV2 and TRBJ2-7; 7 nucleotides line up with TRBD2. CDR1 and CDR2 from the germline V gene are SNHLY and FYNNEI. V dropped 3 bases and J dropped 3; count of bases not matched to a gene: 5. The CDR3 contains 14 residues. CDR3 amino acids: CASSDWGGVYEQYF. In DNA form, the CDR3 reads TGTGCCAGCAGTGACTGGGGGGGAGTCTACGAGCAGTACTTC. Based on the CDR3 plus reference TRBV2 and TRBJ2-7, the full variable domain is EPEVTQTPSHQVTQMGQEVILRCVPISNHLYFYWYRQILGQKVEFLVSFYNNEISEKSEIFDDQFSVERPDGSNFTLKIRSTKLEDSAMYFCASSDWGGVYEQYFGPGTRLTVT.

The J gene is TRBJ2-3, the V gene TRBV5-4; D is ambiguous. The CDR3 is 12 amino acids. Trimming took 9 bases from V and 2 from J, leaving 10 bases between them. Germline-derived CDR1 and CDR2 are SGHNT and YYREEE (reference sequence). Here the CDR3 reads CATTSFTDTQYF. In DNA form, the CDR3 reads TGTGCCACGACCTCGTTCACAGATACGCAGTATTTT.

Note on this clone: Other DNA sequences in the same sample also yield this CDR3. The CDR3 sequence is CASSPTGELFF. The CDR3, as DNA: TGTGCCAGCAGCCCGACCGGGGAGCTGTTTTTT. This chain uses TRBV7-9 with TRBJ2-2; D is undetermined. The ends were cut back, 5 bases at V and 5 bases at J, with 3 bases in the middle. Germline lookup yields CDR1 SEHNR and CDR2 FQNEAQ (reference sequence). This CDR3 contains 11 residues.

The genes are TRBV30 and TRBJ1-2; D is unresolved. The CDR3 has 12 residues. CDR1 is GTSNPN, CDR2 SVGIG, per germline (reference sequence). V dropped 2 bases and J dropped 0 bases, with 4 bases sitting between them. CDR3 residues: CAWSHTNYGYTF. CDR3 nucleotide sequence: TGTGCCTGGAGTCATACTAACTATGGCTACACCTTC.

This clone has a single count. V and J are TRBV28 and TRBJ2-1; D not resolved. V was trimmed by 9 bases and J by 7 bases, leaving 13 bases between them. Germline assignment: CDR1 MDHEN and CDR2 SYDVKM. This CDR3 comprises 12 residues. The CDR3 reads CASFTRSNEQFF. DNA for the CDR3: TGTGCCAGTTTCACCCGTTCAAATGAGCAGTTCTTC.

This clone was found once. The chain has TRBV7-9 and TRBJ2-7, with 11 bases aligning to TRBD2. The germline gives CDR1 SEHNR, CDR2 FQNEAQ (reference sequence). J gave up 0 bases and V 5 bases, and 6 bases lay outside the gene matches. The CDR3 length is 16 residues. This chain's CDR3 is CASSKGTSGLSYEQYF. The CDR3 region has the DNA TGTGCCAGCAGCAAAGGGACTAGCGGACTCTCCTACGAGCAGTACTTC.

This chain connects TRBV6-1 to TRBJ2-7; 9 bases line up with TRBD2. This CDR3 has 18 residues. Per the germline V gene, CDR1 is MNHNS and CDR2 is SASEGT. With 2 bases clipped from V and 3 bases from J, the junction kept 14 bases outside the gene matches. The CDR3: CASSEPKGRGRALYEQYF. CDR3 sequence (DNA): TGTGCCAGCAGTGAACCGAAAGGACGCGGGAGGGCCCTCTACGAGCAGTACTTC.

J is TRBJ1-4 and V is TRBV10-3; D gene ambiguous. Germline-derived CDR1 and CDR2 are ENHRY and SYGVKD. CDR3 length: 15 amino acids. V lost 2 bases and J lost 0, with 7 bases in between. The CDR3, as DNA: TGTGCCATCAGTGAGGGGAGGGCAACTAATGAAAAACTGTTTTTT. As protein: CAISEGRATNEKLFF.

The chain is built from TRBV2 and TRBJ2-7; TRBD2 matches at 8 bases. The V and J ends lost 6 bases and 3 bases, in that order; junction bases with no gene match: 10. The V gene's germline CDR1 is SNHLY and CDR2 FYNNEI. The CDR3 is 15 residues long. In nucleotides, the CDR3 is TGTGCCAGCAGGGAAAGCGGGAGTGAAGTCTACGAGCAGTACTTC. Translating gives CASRESGSEVYEQYF.

This rearrangement joins TRBV5-8 to TRBJ2-7, with D possibly matching TRBD2 (6 bases). Germline CDR1 SGHTS, CDR2 YDEGEE. V was pared by 4 bases and J by 1 base, with 15 bases between. This CDR3 comprises 15 residues. The DNA of the CDR3 is TGTGCCAGCAGCCCGGAGGGGCAGCGTTCCTACGAGCAGTACTTC. Amino acids: CASSPEGQRSYEQYF.

A single count supports this clone. This chain uses TRBV4-1 with TRBJ2-3; D is uncertain. Germline V gene data show CDR1 as MGHRA and CDR2 as YSYEKL. V was shortened by 4 bases and J by 6 bases, with 11 bases between the two germline ends. This CDR3 has 13 residues. CDR3 coding DNA: TGCGCCAGCAGCCTCGGAATTGGGGATACGCAGTATTTT. This sequence encodes CASSLGIGDTQYF.

This clone was recorded only once. The V and J genes are TRBV5-1 and TRBJ2-6; the D gene could be TRBD1 or TRBD2 (5 bases each). The germline gives CDR1 SGHRS, CDR2 YFSETQ. The CDR3 consists of 14 residues. The V end was cut by 8 bases, the J end by 4 bases, with 13 bases between. CDR3: CARLPGTGANVLTF. CDR3 sequence (DNA): TGCGCCAGACTCCCAGGGACCGGGGCCAACGTCCTGACTTTC. The whole variable domain, filled in from reference TRBV5-1 and TRBJ2-6, reads KAGVTQTPRYLIKTRGQQVTLSCSPISGHRSVSWYQQTPGQGLQFLFEYFSETQRNKGNFPGRFSGRQFSNSRSEMNVSTLELGDSALYLCARLPGTGANVLTFGAGSRLTVL.

This sequence joins TRBV7-2 and TRBJ2-7, with 7 positions matching TRBD2. The CDR3 runs 16 residues. Germline CDR1 and CDR2: SGHTA and FQGNSA. V lost 3 bases and J lost 2; bases outside the gene matches: 10. The CDR3 DNA reads TGTGCCAGCAGCTTGACAGCGGTAGGGAGGGCCTACGAGCAGTACTTC. This translates into CASSLTAVGRAYEQYF.

The genes are TRBV4-2 and TRBJ2-7; D is ambiguous. CDR1 and CDR2 (germline): LGHNA, YNFKEQ. Trimming shortened V by 2 bases and J by 3 bases, and 14 bases separated the two germline ends. CDR3 length equals 15 residues. In DNA, the CDR3 is TGTGCCAGCAGCCAACAAGCCGGTGGGAACTACGAGCAGTACTTC. It is translated as CASSQQAGGNYEQYF.

This chain connects TRBV5-1 to TRBJ2-5; 8 bases are shared with TRBD2. V was pared by 0 bases and J by 4 bases, with 2 bases of the junction left unmatched. There are 14 residues in the CDR3. Per germline, CDR1 SGHRS and CDR2 YFSETQ. The CDR3 DNA reads as TGCGCCAGCAGCTTGGCAACTAGCGGAGAGACCCAGTACTTC. As protein: CASSLATSGETQYF.

The chain combines TRBV7-2 with TRBJ2-7; a weak D match, TRBD2 (6 bases). V shed 1 base and J shed 1 base, with 11 bases lying between them. Germline CDR1 is SGHTA and CDR2 is FQGNSA. The CDR3 length is 15 residues. The chain's CDR3 is CASSLVGSGSYEQYF. The CDR3 DNA is TGTGCCAGCAGCTTAGTAGGTAGCGGATCCTACGAGCAGTACTTC. Combining the CDR3 with reference TRBV7-2 and TRBJ2-7 gives the whole variable domain GAGVSQSPSNKVTEKGKDVELRCDPISGHTALYWYRQSLGQGLEFLIYFQGNSAPDKSGLPSDRFSAERTGGSVSTLTIQRTQQEDSAVYLCASSLVGSGSYEQYFGPGTRLTVT.

The chain has TRBV6-5 and TRBJ2-2, with 7 bases fitting TRBD2. The CDR3 runs to 12 residues. Germline values: CDR1 MNHEY, CDR2 SVGAGI. The ends lost 6 bases at V and 8 bases at J; junction bases unmatched: 3. The CDR3 protein is CASRPAGGELFF. The CDR3 DNA follows: TGTGCCAGCAGGCCAGCGGGGGGGGAGCTGTTTTTT.

The chain has TRBV21-1 and TRBJ2-1; the D call TRBD2 from the table was never checked on the DNA. TRBV21-1 is a pseudogene. The CDR3 consists of 16 residues. The CDR3 DNA is TGTGCCAGCAGCCCCCAGCCCGCTAGCGGGAGGGACGAGCAGTTCTTC. Translating gives CASSPQPASGRDEQFF.